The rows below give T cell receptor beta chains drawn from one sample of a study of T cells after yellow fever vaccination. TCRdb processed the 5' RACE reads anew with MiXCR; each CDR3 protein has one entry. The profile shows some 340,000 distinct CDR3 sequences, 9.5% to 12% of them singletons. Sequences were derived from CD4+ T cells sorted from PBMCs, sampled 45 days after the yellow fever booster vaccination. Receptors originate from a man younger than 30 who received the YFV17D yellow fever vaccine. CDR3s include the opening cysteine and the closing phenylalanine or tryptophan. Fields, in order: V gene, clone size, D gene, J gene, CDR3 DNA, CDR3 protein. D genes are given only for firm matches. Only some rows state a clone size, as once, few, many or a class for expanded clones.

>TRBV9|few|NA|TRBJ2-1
TGTGCCAGCAGCGACGGAAATTACAATGAGCAGTTCTTC
CASSDGNYNEQFF
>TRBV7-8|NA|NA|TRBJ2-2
TGTGCCAGCAGCTTAGCGGAGGGATCGAACACCGGGGAGCTGTTTTTT
CASSLAEGSNTGELFF
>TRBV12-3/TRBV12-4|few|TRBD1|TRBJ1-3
TGTGCCAGCAGTCCGGGACAGGGGGCGAATGGAAACACCATATATTTT
CASSPGQGANGNTIYF
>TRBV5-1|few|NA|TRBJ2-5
TGCGCCAGCAGCCAGCAGAATCACCAAGAGACCCAGTACTTC
CASSQQNHQETQYF
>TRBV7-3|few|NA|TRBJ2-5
TGTGCCAGCAGCTTCCACGGGGGTCGAGAGACCCAGTACTTC
CASSFHGGRETQYF
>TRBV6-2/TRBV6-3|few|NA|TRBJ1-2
TGTGCCAGCAGTCGCAAACATGGGGAGAACCTCGTCGGCTACACCTTC
CASSRKHGENLVGYTF
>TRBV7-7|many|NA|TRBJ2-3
TGTGCCAGCAGCCCCGTAGGGGCGAGTGATACGCAGTATTTT
CASSPVGASDTQYF
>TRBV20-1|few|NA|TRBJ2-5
TGCAGTGTTAAGGGGCAAGAAGGAGAGACCCAGTACTTC
CSVKGQEGETQYF
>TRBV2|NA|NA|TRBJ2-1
TGTGCCAGCAGGGGGGACTGGTCCTCCCCTTACAATGAGCAGTTCTTC
CASRGDWSSPYNEQFF
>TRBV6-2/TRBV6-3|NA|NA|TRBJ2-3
TGTGCCAGCAGCCCTCGGGTAGCGGTGAGCACAGATACGCAGTATTTT
CASSPRVAVSTDTQYF
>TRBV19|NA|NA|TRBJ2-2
TGTGCCAGTGGCAGGGTGCCCGGGGAGCTGTTTTTT
CASGRVPGELFF
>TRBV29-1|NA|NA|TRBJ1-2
TGCAGCGTTGCACTGAGCTATGGCTACACCTTC
CSVALSYGYTF
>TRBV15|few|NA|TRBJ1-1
TGTGCCACCAGCAGTGGTCCCGAAGTTGGGGCTTTCTTT
CATSSGPEVGAFF
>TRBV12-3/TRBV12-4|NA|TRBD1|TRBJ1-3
TGTGCCAGCAGTTTCTCAGGGGGGAGGTCTGGAAACACCATATATTTT
CASSFSGGRSGNTIYF
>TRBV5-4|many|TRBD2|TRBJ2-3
TGTGCCAGCAGCTCCCGGGGGGGGGCAGATACGCAGTATTTT
CASSSRGGADTQYF
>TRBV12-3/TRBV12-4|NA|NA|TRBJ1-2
TGTGCCAGCAGTTTGGACAATCGCCGGAGTGGTGGCTACACCTTC
CASSLDNRRSGGYTF
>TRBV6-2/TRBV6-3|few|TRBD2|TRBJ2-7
TGTGCCAGCAGTTACGAGCGGGACCCCTCCTACGAGCAGTACTTC
CASSYERDPSYEQYF
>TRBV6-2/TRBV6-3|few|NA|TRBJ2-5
TGTGCCAGCAGTATGGCTAGTCAAGAGACCCAGTACTTC
CASSMASQETQYF
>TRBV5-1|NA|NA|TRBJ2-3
TGCGCCAGCAGCTCCCACCCAACAGTAGGGGGCACAGATACGCAGTATTTT
CASSSHPTVGGTDTQYF
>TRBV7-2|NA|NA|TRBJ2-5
TGTGCCAGCAGCTTAGGACTTACCTCTCAGACCCAGTACTTC
CASSLGLTSQTQYF
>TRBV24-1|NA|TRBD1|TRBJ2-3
TGTGCCACCAGTGACCTACAGGGGAACACAGATACGCAGTATTTT
CATSDLQGNTDTQYF
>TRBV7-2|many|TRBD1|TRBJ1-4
TGTGCCAGCAGCTTAGTTCCCCCAGGACAGGGGGGCAGCGAAAAACTGTTTTTT
CASSLVPPGQGGSEKLFF
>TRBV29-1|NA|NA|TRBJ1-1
TGCAGCGCCCTCGTGCGGGGGGCGGAAGCTTTCTTT
CSALVRGAEAFF
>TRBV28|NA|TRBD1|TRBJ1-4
TGTGCCAGCAGTTCCACAGGGGAGGGGGAAAAACTGTTTTTT
CASSSTGEGEKLFF
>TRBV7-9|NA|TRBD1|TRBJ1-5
TGTGCCAGCTGCTTAGGACAGGGAGGTCAGCCCCCGCATTTT
CASCLGQGGQPPHF
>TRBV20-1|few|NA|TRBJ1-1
TGCAGTGCCACTCCTTTTACTGAAGCTTTCTTT
CSATPFTEAFF
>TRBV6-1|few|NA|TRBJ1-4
TGTGCCAGCAGTGGCAGGGTGGGAACTAATGAAAAACTGTTTTTT
CASSGRVGTNEKLFF
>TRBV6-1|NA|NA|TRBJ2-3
TGTGCCAGCAGTGTTAGTGTCCCTAGCACAGATACGCAGTATTTT
CASSVSVPSTDTQYF
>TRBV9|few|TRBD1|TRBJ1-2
TGTGCCAGCACCCCGAGCCCGACAGGGGGTCGTGACTATGGCTACACCTTC
CASTPSPTGGRDYGYTF